A selection of T cell receptor beta chains follows, all from one sample in a study of beta chain features in type 1 diabetes. Repertoires were generated with immunoSEQ multiplex PCR, while TCRdb's copy carries only in-frame clones and drops some. The sample holds fewer than 900,000 clones; about 17% are singletons and the top ten take 0.023%. What was sequenced was naive CD4+ T cells from blood. These receptors came from a woman between 18 and 29 years old in good health. The CDR3 runs from the conserved cysteine through the conserved F or W. The D gene is left open where the match is weak. Expanded clones get a size class; other rows say once, few or many, or leave the size out.

>few|TRBJ1-3|NA|TRBV4-1
TGCGCCAGCAGCCAGAAACAGGGAGACACCATATATTTT
CASSQKQGDTIYF
>NA|TRBJ2-5|TRBD2|TRBV7-9
TGTGCCAGCAGCCCTACTGGACTAGCGGGAGTGGAGACCCAGTACTTC
CASSPTGLAGVETQYF
>NA|TRBJ2-1|NA|TRBV2
TGTGCCAGCAGTGAAGGTGTCAATGAGCAGTTCTTC
CASSEGVNEQFF
>NA|TRBJ2-4|TRBD2|TRBV27
TGTGCCAGCAGTTCCCTAGCGGCAGGAAAAAACATTCAGTACTTC
CASSSLAAGKNIQYF
>NA|TRBJ2-3|NA|TRBV2
TGTGCCAGCACCGGAGGAGCGTCCCCTCCGAGTACGCAGTATTTT
CASTGGASPPSTQYF
>few|TRBJ2-3|NA|TRBV5-4
TGTGCCAGCAGCTTGACGGCTAGCACAGATACGCAGTATTTT
CASSLTASTDTQYF
>few|TRBJ2-3|NA|TRBV7-9
TGTGCCAGCAGCTATGCTAGAGGTGGGGCAGCTCCAGATACGCAGTATTTT
CASSYARGGAAPDTQYF
>NA|TRBJ1-5|NA|TRBV7-2
TGTGCCAGCAGCTTACGGCCAGGTTCGTCGAATCAGCCCCAGCATTTT
CASSLRPGSSNQPQHF
>NA|TRBJ1-1|TRBD1|TRBV9
TGTGCCAGCAGCGTAGAGGGGGACAGCCTGAACACTGAAGCTTTCTTT
CASSVEGDSLNTEAFF
>few|TRBJ2-3|NA|TRBV14
TGTGCCAGCAGCCAATCTGGGTCTTGGGCAATGGGCACAGATACGCAGTATTTT
CASSQSGSWAMGTDTQYF
>few|TRBJ2-3|NA|TRBV6-5
TGTGCCAGCAGTCAGGGGAATACGCAGTATTTT
CASSQGNTQYF
>once|TRBJ2-1|NA|TRBV7-9
TGTGCCAGCAGCTTAGTATGGGCCCAATACAATGAGCAGTTCTTC
CASSLVWAQYNEQFF
>few|TRBJ1-1|NA|TRBV28
TGTGCCAGCAGTTTACGGACAGCTCACACTGAAGCTTTCTTT
CASSLRTAHTEAFF
>few|TRBJ2-2|NA|TRBV28
TGTGCCAGCTCCGCCCTGACTAGCGGGGAGCTGTTTTTT
CASSALTSGELFF
>few|TRBJ1-5|NA|TRBV20-1
TGCAGTGCTAGAGACCGAGGGCCCCAGCATTTT
CSARDRGPQHF
>few|TRBJ2-7|TRBD2|TRBV28
TGTGCCAGCAGTCGGACTAGCGGCGCCTCCGAGCAGTACTTC
CASSRTSGASEQYF
>NA|TRBJ2-5|TRBD2|TRBV7-2
TGTGCCAGCAGCTTTAGCGGGCAGACCCAAGAGACCCAGTACTTC
CASSFSGQTQETQYF
>few|TRBJ2-7|TRBD1|TRBV7-2
TGTGCCAGCAGCCCAGGACAGGGGGTTGAAAGCGAGCAGTACTTC
CASSPGQGVESEQYF
>NA|TRBJ2-1|NA|TRBV20-1
TGCAGTGCTAGGGCGGAGGTCTCGCAGTTCTTC
CSARAEVSQFF
>few|TRBJ2-7|NA|TRBV6-5
TGTGCCAGCAGTTACTCGATCCCGCGGGGAACCCACGAGCAGTACTTC
CASSYSIPRGTHEQYF
>few|TRBJ2-3|NA|TRBV6-5
TGTGCCAGCAGTTACTCGATCTCCGGAGGGCCGCAGTATTTT
CASSYSISGGPQYF
>NA|TRBJ1-2|NA|TRBV27
TGTGCCAGCAGGGCCAGGGTGGGCGGCTATGGCTACACCTTC
CASRARVGGYGYTF
>NA|TRBJ2-3|NA|TRBV9
TGTGCCAGCAGTTTGCTTGATACGCAGTATTTT
CASSLLDTQYF
>NA|TRBJ2-5|NA|TRBV29-1
TGCAGCGTGGAGATAGAGACCCAGTACTTC
CSVEIETQYF
>few|TRBJ2-5|TRBD1|TRBV29-1
TGCAGCGTTCCCGTTTCCCCAGGGGGCAGTGAGACCCAGTACTTC
CSVPVSPGGSETQYF
>few|TRBJ1-2|NA|TRBV27
TGTGCCAGCAGTTCATCGATGACCCATGGCTACACCTTC
CASSSSMTHGYTF
>NA|TRBJ2-4|TRBD2|TRBV7-2
TGTGCCAGCAGCTCAGGGGATCTAGCGGGGGTAGCCAAAAACATTCAGTACTTC
CASSSGDLAGVAKNIQYF
>few|TRBJ1-5|NA|TRBV27
TGTGCCAGCAGTTTCGACAGTAGCAATCAGCCCCAGCATTTT
CASSFDSSNQPQHF
>few|TRBJ2-7|NA|TRBV9
TGTGCCAGCAGCCCCAGCCCGACAGTTGCCTACGAGCAGTACTTC
CASSPSPTVAYEQYF
>NA|TRBJ2-5|NA|TRBV7-6
TGTGCCAGCAGCTTAAGTGCTAGGGAAGGAGAGACCCAGTACTTC
CASSLSAREGETQYF
>few|TRBJ2-2|NA|TRBV25-1
TGTGCCAGCAGCATGACTTGGGCCGGGGAGCTGTTTTTT
CASSMTWAGELFF
>NA|TRBJ1-4|TRBD1|TRBV28
TGTGCCAGCACCGACCCGGGACAGGGGACTAGGGCTAATGAAAAACTGTTTTTT
CASTDPGQGTRANEKLFF
>NA|TRBJ2-7|TRBD1|TRBV16
TGTGCCAGCAACAGCCTTGGACAGGGCTACGAGCAGTACTTC
CASNSLGQGYEQYF
>few|TRBJ1-2|NA|TRBV10-3
TGTGCCATCAGTGCATCCCCCAGCAAACCTACTCATGGCTACACCTTC
CAISASPSKPTHGYTF
>NA|TRBJ1-1|NA|TRBV20-1
TGCAGTGCTAAGAGGTACACTGAAGCTTTCTTT
CSAKRYTEAFF
>NA|TRBJ2-5|TRBD2|TRBV9
TGTGCCAGCGCCCCGGGGGGGTTCAACCAAGAGACCCAGTACTTC
CASAPGGFNQETQYF
>few|TRBJ2-3|TRBD2|TRBV28
TGTGCCAGCAGTTCGGGACTAGCGGGACGAGATACGCAGTATTTT
CASSSGLAGRDTQYF
>few|TRBJ1-1|NA|TRBV20-1
TGCAGTGCCCAGGGAACGGGGGCTTTCTTT
CSAQGTGAFF
>NA|TRBJ1-4|NA|TRBV28
TGTGCCAGCAGTCGGCGGACCGGTCAAAATGAAAAACTGTTTTTT
CASSRRTGQNEKLFF
>NA|TRBJ1-2|NA|TRBV2
TGTGCCAGGACACAGGGCGACTATGGCTACACCTTC
CARTQGDYGYTF
>NA|TRBJ2-5|NA|TRBV28
TGTGCCAGCACCTGGGGAGGGGGCGTCGGGACCCAGTACTTC
CASTWGGGVGTQYF
>few|TRBJ1-2|NA|TRBV4-1
TGCGCCAGCAGAAGCAGAGGGGCGGGGGCCCGGAGAGAAACATATGGCTACACCTTC
CASRSRGAGARRETYGYTF
>few|TRBJ1-1|NA|TRBV9
TGTGCCAGCAGCGTAGCTGTTAACACTGAAGCTTTCTTT
CASSVAVNTEAFF
>few|TRBJ2-5|NA|TRBV7-2
TGTGCCAGCAGCTCCTTCGGGCGGCCTTACTTC
CASSSFGRPYF
>NA|TRBJ1-4|TRBD1|TRBV18
TGTGCCAGCTCACCCGGGACAGGGAATGGCGAAAAACTGTTTTTT
CASSPGTGNGEKLFF
>NA|TRBJ2-5|NA|TRBV4-1
TGCGCCAGCAAGGGGAGTGGGGTAGAGACCCAGTACTTC
CASKGSGVETQYF
>NA|TRBJ2-1|NA|TRBV20-1
TGCAGTGCTAGCCCGGACAATGAGCAGTTCTTC
CSASPDNEQFF
>few|TRBJ2-1|NA|TRBV28
TGTGCCAGCGGGTTCTTGGGGAGCTCCTACAATGAGCAGTTCTTC
CASGFLGSSYNEQFF
>few|TRBJ2-3|TRBD1|TRBV7-2
TGTGCCAGCAGCTCCCCCGCCGGACAGGGTCGCACAGATACGCAGTATTTT
CASSSPAGQGRTDTQYF
>NA|TRBJ2-3|NA|TRBV29-1
TGCAGCGTTAGAGGCAGAGCCACAGATACGCAGTATTTT
CSVRGRATDTQYF
>NA|TRBJ2-5|NA|TRBV7-2
TGTGCCAGCAGCTTAGGTCCGGCGGCAGGACAAGAGACCCAGTACTTC
CASSLGPAAGQETQYF
>NA|TRBJ2-5|NA|TRBV27
TGTGCCAGCAGTCCCACACTAGGGACCCAGTACTTC
CASSPTLGTQYF
>many|TRBJ2-6|TRBD2|TRBV19
TGTGCCAGTACCATGCGGGAGGCTGGGGCCAACGTCCTGACTTTC
CASTMREAGANVLTF
>few|TRBJ2-2|NA|TRBV7-9
TGTGCCAGCAGCCCCGCTGGGTCGGCCGGGGAGCTGTTTTTT
CASSPAGSAGELFF
>NA|TRBJ2-1|TRBD2|TRBV25-1
TGTGCCAGCAGTGGATCATGGGGGACTAGCGGCTACAATGAGCAGTTCTTC
CASSGSWGTSGYNEQFF
>NA|TRBJ2-7|TRBD1|TRBV6-8
TGTGCCAGCGAGACCAGGGGGACGTCCTACGAGCAGTACTTC
CASETRGTSYEQYF
>few|TRBJ2-1|NA|TRBV2
TGTGCCAGCAGCCGAGGTCCTAATGAGCAGTTCTTC
CASSRGPNEQFF
>NA|TRBJ2-7|NA|TRBV6-1
TGTGCCAGCAGTGAAGCGATCTACGAGCAGTACTTC
CASSEAIYEQYF
>NA|TRBJ1-2|NA|TRBV20-1
TGCAGTGCTAGACAGCTCTATGGCTACACCTTC
CSARQLYGYTF
>NA|TRBJ2-2|TRBD1|TRBV4-1
TGCGCCAGCAGCCACCACAGGGGGTCCAACACCGGGGAGCTGTTTTTT
CASSHHRGSNTGELFF